Listed here are 9 T cell receptor beta chains from one sample, sequenced in a study of CD8 T cells in ankylosing spondylitis. From the 5' RACE reads, TCRdb called clonotypes with MiXCR, one entry per CDR3 protein. The repertoire holds some 90,000 distinct CDR3 sequences, with around 27% as singletons. The sequencing sample was made of blood, either unsorted or a sorted T cell fraction (not recorded which). The receptors were gathered from a male donor with ankylosing spondylitis or in good health (not recorded which).

The chain links TRBV7-3 to TRBJ2-3; D tentatively fits TRBD1 or TRBD2 (5 bases each). The CDR3 is 17 amino acids. The V gene lost 1 base and the J gene lost 0 bases, with 14 bases spanning the gap. Germline CDR1 is SGHTA and CDR2 is FQGTGA. The CDR3 reads CASSLIGGHPSTDTQYF. As DNA, the CDR3 is TGTGCCAGCAGCTTAATTGGAGGACATCCCAGCACAGATACGCAGTATTTT.

The J gene is TRBJ2-1, the V gene TRBV5-8; D could derive from TRBD1 or TRBD2 (5 bases each). The CDR3 is 15 residues long. The V end lost 3 bases, the J end lost 4 bases, and 14 bases lay between the germline ends. CDR1 and CDR2 from the germline V gene are SGHTS and YDEGEE. CDR3 sequence (DNA): TGTGCCAGCAGCTCCCGAGGGCGGACATACAATGAGCAGTTCTTC. It specifies CASSSRGRTYNEQFF. The full variable domain, its missing parts supplied by reference TRBV5-8 and TRBJ2-1, is EAGVTQSPTHLIKTRGQQATLRCSPISGHTSVYWYQQALGLGLQFLLWYDEGEERNRGNFPPRFSGRQFPNYSSELNVNALELEDSALYLCASSSRGRTYNEQFFGPGTRLTVL.

This clonotype occurred a few times. The J gene is TRBJ2-3, the V gene TRBV7-9; 7 bases match TRBD2. This CDR3 is 16 amino acids long. The V gene end was trimmed by 5 bases and the J gene end by 1 base; junction bases not matched to a gene: 9. Germline CDR1 reads SEHNR; CDR2 reads FQNEAQ (reference sequence). This chain's CDR3 is CASSPVGLGRTDTQYF. DNA for the CDR3: TGTGCCAGCAGCCCGGTTGGACTAGGACGCACAGATACGCAGTATTTT.

The sample holds one count of this clonotype. The CDR3 nucleotides read TGCGCCAGCAGCAAAACCGGGACAGGGGATGAAAAACTGTTTTTT. Its protein is CASSKTGTGDEKLFF. The chain couples TRBV5-1 to TRBJ1-4; 10 bases match TRBD1. Germline CDR1 is SGHRS and CDR2 is YFSETQ. The CDR3 runs 15 residues. J was trimmed by 6 bases and V by 4 bases; bases with no gene match: 6.

V is TRBV6-5 and J is TRBJ2-2; TRBD1 is a possible D gene (8 bases). Germline V gene sequence: CDR1 MNHEY, CDR2 SVGAGI. This CDR3 is 19 amino acids long. The ends were cut back, 2 bases at V and 7 bases at J, with 26 bases in the middle. The CDR3 reads CASSYHTKPTGEGNGELFF. The CDR3 region has the DNA TGTGCCAGCAGTTACCATACAAAGCCGACAGGGGAGGGAAACGGGGAGCTGTTTTTT.

The V and J genes are TRBV6-1 and TRBJ2-2, with 8 positions matching TRBD2. CDR1 and CDR2 from the germline V gene are MNHNS and SASEGT. V lost 5 bases to trimming and J lost 0 bases; unmatched junction nucleotides: 11. CDR3 size: 18 residues. In DNA, the CDR3 is TGTGCCAGCAGTAAAATCTCTCCGGGACTAGCGAACACCGGGGAGCTGTTTTTT. This codes for CASSKISPGLANTGELFF.

This clonotype was found a few times. V usage is TRBV5-1 and J usage is TRBJ1-5; D may be TRBD1 (5 bases). Germline CDR1 is SGHRS and CDR2 is YFSETQ. The CDR3 has 15 amino acids. The V end was cut by 0 bases, the J end by 5 bases, with 12 bases between. This chain's CDR3 is CASSLGQGTYQPQHF. The CDR3 bases are TGCGCCAGCAGCTTGGGCCAGGGCACATATCAGCCCCAGCATTTT. The whole variable domain, remainder taken from reference TRBV5-1 and TRBJ1-5, is KAGVTQTPRYLIKTRGQQVTLSCSPISGHRSVSWYQQTPGQGLQFLFEYFSETQRNKGNFPGRFSGRQFSNSRSEMNVSTLELGDSALYLCASSLGQGTYQPQHFGDGTRLSIL.

CDR3 loop: CASNNDRGDTGELFF. CDR3 coding DNA: TGTGCCAGCAACAACGACAGGGGCGACACCGGGGAGCTGTTTTTT. V and J are TRBV12-3 or TRBV12-4 and TRBJ2-2; TRBD1 aligns across 8 bases. Unmatched junction bases numbered 7, after V lost 7 bases and J lost 3 bases. The CDR3 spans 15 residues.

This clonotype appeared a few times. The J gene is TRBJ2-3, the V gene TRBV20-1, with no clear D. V lost 0 bases and J 0 bases, leaving 13 bases between the germline ends. Germline CDR1 is DFQATT and CDR2 is SNEGSKA (reference sequence). The length of the CDR3 is 16 residues. CDR3 amino acids: CSARDLAATSTDTQYF. The CDR3 DNA reads as TGCAGTGCTAGAGATTTAGCAGCCACTAGCACAGATACGCAGTATTTT.